These 30 T cell receptor beta chains were all obtained from the same sample, sequenced in a study of T cell changes during pregnancy in multiple sclerosis. Generated by immunoSEQ multiplex PCR, the TCRdb table keeps only in-frame clones and is missing some. Of 75,000 to 95,000 clones listed, 85% to 95% are singletons. Material: peripheral blood, obtained in the first trimester of pregnancy. The receptors derive from a female donor in good health, enrolled as a control in a pregnancy study.

This chain links TRBV5-6 with TRBJ1-6, with TRBD1 matching over 8 bases. The CDR3 has 17 residues. J lost 7 bases, V lost 0 bases, and 9 bases had no gene match. Germline CDR1 reads SGHDT; CDR2 reads YYEEEE. The CDR3 sequence: CASSLAWTGMGNSPLHF. CDR3 in DNA: TGTGCCAGCAGCTTGGCGTGGACAGGGATGGGGAATTCACCCCTCCACTTT.

The chain is built from TRBV12-5 and TRBJ2-7; perhaps TRBD1 as D (6 bases). The V gene lost 6 bases and the J gene lost 5 bases, with 8 bases spanning the gap. The CDR3 is 11 residues long. Germline V gives CDR1 LGHNT, CDR2 FRNRAP. CDR3: CASGGGHEQYF. CDR3 sequence (DNA): TGTGCTAGTGGAGGGGGACACGAGCAGTACTTC.

This sequence joins TRBV4-2 and TRBJ2-1, with 10 bases matching TRBD2. CDR3 size: 15 residues. Germline V gene sequence: CDR1 LGHNA, CDR2 YNFKEQ. V was pared by 2 bases and J by 8 bases, with 6 bases of the junction left unmatched. The CDR3 spells CASSQPSGGKDEQFF. CDR3 sequence (DNA): TGTGCCAGCAGCCAACCTAGCGGGGGTAAGGATGAGCAGTTCTTC.

V is TRBV7-6 and J is TRBJ1-1; D remains unclear. V lost 5 bases to trimming and J lost 6 bases, with 10 bases between them. The CDR3 covers 12 residues. The germline V gene has CDR1 SGHVS and CDR2 FNYEAQ. The CDR3 nucleotides are TGTGCCAGCAGCCCGATTCGGTCTGAAGCTTTCTTT. Its protein is CASSPIRSEAFF.

The rearrangement uses TRBV4-3 and TRBJ2-1; D gene unclear. The V gene lost 1 base and the J gene lost 9 bases, with 10 bases spanning the gap. The length of the CDR3 is 13 residues. Germline-derived CDR1 and CDR2 are LGHNA and YSLEER. The CDR3 here is CASSQASGTEQFF. Written as DNA, the CDR3 is TGCGCCAGCAGCCAAGCATCAGGCACTGAGCAGTTCTTC.

The chain is built from TRBV7-8 and TRBJ1-3; 9 nucleotides line up with TRBD1. The germline V gene has CDR1 SGHVS and CDR2 FQNEAQ. Trimming cost V 5 bases and J 10 bases; bases outside gene matches: 9. The CDR3 sequence is 14 residues long. CDR3 DNA: TGTGCCAGCAGCCCGGGACAGGGATTTTGGACCATATATTTT. Translating it yields CASSPGQGFWTIYF.

The chain employs TRBV27 and TRBJ2-3; the D gene is possibly TRBD1 (6 bases). This CDR3 comprises 15 residues. Germline V gene data show CDR1 as MNHEY and CDR2 as SMNVEV (reference sequence). Trimming cost V 3 bases and J 2 bases, with 12 bases left between them. CDR3 loop: CASSFIDRPTDTQYF. In nucleotides, the CDR3 is TGTGCCAGCAGTTTTATCGACAGGCCCACAGATACGCAGTATTTT.

The rearrangement uses TRBV5-1 and TRBJ1-2; the match to TRBD1 covers 7 bases. Germline lookup yields CDR1 SGHRS and CDR2 YFSETQ. There are 16 residues in the CDR3. Losses at the gene ends were 5 bases for V and 2 bases for J; bases not matched to a gene: 12. The CDR3 region has the DNA TGCGCCAGCAGTCAGAACTATCCGGGACAGAACTATGGCTACACCTTC. It is translated as CASSQNYPGQNYGYTF.

CDR3 residues: CASSKGVGANTGELFF. In nucleotides, the CDR3 is TGTGCCAGCTCCAAGGGGGTCGGAGCGAACACCGGGGAGCTGTTTTTT. The gene calls are TRBV27 and TRBJ2-2, with a tentative D call TRBD1 (6 bases). The V gene lost 8 bases and the J gene lost 0 bases, with 16 bases spanning the gap. The CDR3 is 16 residues long. Germline-derived CDR1 and CDR2 are MNHEY and SMNVEV (reference sequence).

V gene TRBV20-1 combines with J gene TRBJ1-1; D unresolved. The CDR3 is made up of 11 amino acids. CDR1 DFQATT and CDR2 SNEGSKA come from the germline V gene (reference sequence). DNA of the CDR3: TGCCAAGGAAGAGGGAACACTGAAGCTTTCTTT. Translating it yields CQGRGNTEAFF.

For this clone: Other DNA sequences from this sample encode an identical CDR3 as well. This chain uses TRBV4-3 with TRBJ2-1; D is uncertain. In germline, CDR1 is LGHNA, CDR2 YSLEER. Trimming removed 0 bases from V and 1 base from J, with 7 bases in between. This CDR3 has 15 amino acids. The CDR3 DNA is TGCGCCAGCAGCCAAGACCATAGTTCCTACAATGAGCAGTTCTTC. Translated, it gives CASSQDHSSYNEQFF.

V gene TRBV5-8 combines with J gene TRBJ2-5; 12 bases fit TRBD2. V dropped 3 bases and J dropped 3; count of bases not matched to a gene: 6. CDR3 length: 16 residues. Germline CDR1 SGHTS, CDR2 YDEGEE. This chain's CDR3 is CASSSGLAGRKETQYF. In DNA, the CDR3 is TGTGCCAGCAGCTCAGGACTAGCGGGGCGTAAAGAGACCCAGTACTTC.

The rearrangement uses TRBV18 and TRBJ1-5, with a possible D match to TRBD1 (6 bases). With 3 bases removed from V and 1 base from J, the gap between germline ends came to 7 bases. The CDR3 runs to 14 residues. Germline V gene data show CDR1 as KGHSH and CDR2 as LQKENI. The CDR3 DNA is TGTGCCAGCTCACCGGACAGCAGCAATCAGCCCCAGCATTTT. Residues: CASSPDSSNQPQHF.

The rearrangement uses TRBV4-3 and TRBJ1-2, with D perhaps matching TRBD1 (6 bases). The CDR3 runs 15 residues. V dropped 3 bases and J dropped 3 bases, with 14 bases sitting between them. Per the germline V gene, CDR1 is LGHNA and CDR2 is YSLEER. CDR3 amino acids: CASSQDRQAHYGYTF. CDR3 bases: TGCGCCAGCAGCCAGGACAGACAGGCCCACTATGGCTACACCTTC.

V gene TRBV2 combines with J gene TRBJ1-2, with 7 bases aligning to TRBD1. Germline V gene data show CDR1 as SNHLY and CDR2 as FYNNEI. V gave up 7 bases and J gave up 3 bases; unmatched junction bases: 5. The CDR3 runs 13 residues. The DNA for the CDR3 is TGTGCCAGCACGATAGGGGGCTACTATGGCTACACCTTC. Translation gives CASTIGGYYGYTF.

V is TRBV5-1 and J is TRBJ2-7, with D uncertain. Trimming removed 2 bases from V and 5 bases from J, with 5 bases in between. Germline values: CDR1 SGHRS, CDR2 YFSETQ. The CDR3 length is 11 residues. CDR3 in DNA: TGCGCCAGCAGCTTCCGGGACGAGCAGTACTTC. Translation: CASSFRDEQYF.

This chain links TRBV7-6 with TRBJ2-5, with 10 bases identical to TRBD1. The CDR3 contains 16 residues. Germline loops: CDR1 SGHVS, CDR2 FNYEAQ. J gave up 5 bases and V 1 base, and 7 bases lay outside the gene matches. The CDR3 spells CASSLVRDRGRETQYF. CDR3 DNA: TGTGCCAGCAGCTTAGTCCGGGACAGGGGCAGGGAGACCCAGTACTTC.

This chain joins TRBV7-2 and TRBJ1-4; 8 positions match TRBD1. The V segment lost 5 bases and the J segment 8 bases; nucleotides outside the gene matches: 7. The CDR3 covers 14 residues. Germline V gene data show CDR1 as SGHTA and CDR2 as FQGNSA. CDR3 bases: TGTGCCAGCAGCCAAAACAGGGGGAGCGAAAAACTGTTTTTT. Protein sequence: CASSQNRGSEKLFF.

The J gene is TRBJ2-5, the V gene TRBV7-8; 7 nucleotides match TRBD1. The J call may be incorrect, as the DNA end agrees better with TRBJ2-7. The germline V gene encodes CDR1 SGHVS and CDR2 FQNEAQ. CDR3 size: 12 residues. The CDR3 sequence is CASADRHYEQYF. CDR3 coding DNA: TGTGCCAGCGCGGACAGGCACTACGAGCAGTACTTC.

V is TRBV7-6 and J is TRBJ2-7, with D maybe TRBD2 (7 bases). CDR3 length equals 15 residues. With 5 bases removed from V and 2 bases from J, the gap between germline ends came to 16 bases. The germline V gene encodes CDR1 SGHVS and CDR2 FNYEAQ. DNA for the CDR3: TGTGCCAGCAGCGACCGTGGGGGGGGCACCTACGAGCAGTACTTC. Protein: CASSDRGGGTYEQYF.

The V call is TRBV7-3, the J call TRBJ1-1; D is undetermined. Trimming stripped 2 bases from V and 1 base from J, with 5 bases between. CDR3 length equals 13 residues. CDR1 is SGHTA, CDR2 FQGTGA, per germline. In nucleotides, the CDR3 is TGTGCCAGCAGCTTAGGGCGGAACACTGAAGCTTTCTTT. Translation: CASSLGRNTEAFF.

The V call is TRBV30, the J call TRBJ1-5; no firm D call. The CDR3 covers 13 residues. Germline values: CDR1 GTSNPN, CDR2 SVGIG (reference sequence). Trimming pared 0 bases from V and 5 bases from J, leaving 8 bases between. CDR3 protein: CAWSVRDYQPQHF. The CDR3 nucleotides are TGTGCCTGGAGTGTACGAGATTATCAGCCCCAGCATTTT.

This sequence joins TRBV28 and TRBJ2-5; the D gene is possibly TRBD2 (6 bases). Trimming removed 6 bases from V and 2 bases from J, with 10 bases in between. The germline CDR1 and CDR2 sequences are MDHEN and SYDVKM. There are 13 residues in the CDR3. The CDR3 coding sequence is TGTGCCAGCAGCCGGGGGTCTCAAGAGACCCAGTACTTC. Translating it yields CASSRGSQETQYF.

The chain links TRBV20-1 to TRBJ1-5; D remains ambiguous. V lost 7 bases and J lost 9, with 13 bases in between. Germline values: CDR1 DFQATT, CDR2 SNEGSKA (reference sequence). The CDR3 is made up of 11 amino acids. The CDR3 DNA follows: TGCAGTGTAAGCATGGAGGGGCCCCAGCATTTT. It specifies CSVSMEGPQHF.

V gene TRBV18 combines with J gene TRBJ2-6; 9 bases map to TRBD1. CDR1 is KGHSH and CDR2 is LQKENI in the germline V gene. V shed 2 bases and J 1 base; nucleotides not matched to a gene: 12. The CDR3 is 20 residues long. The CDR3 sequence is CASSPLILGQGTSGANVLTF. The DNA of the CDR3 is TGTGCCAGCTCACCATTAATTCTGGGACAGGGAACGTCTGGGGCCAACGTCCTGACTTTC. The full variable domain, its missing parts supplied by reference TRBV18 and TRBJ2-6, is NAGVMQNPRHLVRRRGQEARLRCSPMKGHSHVYWYRQLPEEGLKFMVYLQKENIIDESGMPKERFSAEFPKEGPSILRIQQVVRGDSAAYFCASSPLILGQGTSGANVLTFGAGSRLTVL.

The V call is TRBV5-1, the J call TRBJ2-1; 10 positions agree with TRBD2. CDR1 and CDR2 from the germline V gene are SGHRS and YFSETQ. This CDR3 is 15 amino acids long. V lost 1 base, J lost 6 bases, and 4 bases stayed unmatched. The CDR3 loop reads CASSLTSGAPNEQFF. CDR3 DNA sequence: TGCGCCAGCAGCTTGACTAGCGGGGCACCCAATGAGCAGTTCTTC.

The V call is TRBV4-1, the J call TRBJ2-5; D remains ambiguous. Germline CDR1 MGHRA, CDR2 YSYEKL. This CDR3 has 16 amino acids. V gave up 4 bases and J gave up 1 base, with 16 bases separating them. The CDR3 sequence: CASSLPGKRRQETQYF. CDR3 DNA sequence: TGCGCCAGCAGCCTCCCAGGCAAAAGGCGCCAAGAGACCCAGTACTTC.

V gene TRBV5-6 combines with J gene TRBJ2-7, with 7 bases fitting TRBD1. Germline V gives CDR1 SGHDT, CDR2 YYEEEE. Trimming cost V 4 bases and J 0 bases; bases outside gene matches: 7. There are 15 residues in the CDR3. The CDR3 DNA reads TGTGCCAGCAGCAACGGACAGGAGAGCTCCTACGAGCAGTACTTC. This sequence encodes CASSNGQESSYEQYF.

This chain uses TRBV18 with TRBJ1-5, with TRBD1 matching over 9 bases. This CDR3 has 15 residues. V was pared by 3 bases and J by 5 bases, with 5 bases of the junction left unmatched. In germline, CDR1 is KGHSH, CDR2 LQKENI. The CDR3 region is CASSPVGQGYQPQHF. CDR3 DNA sequence: TGTGCCAGCTCACCGGTGGGACAGGGATATCAGCCCCAGCATTTT. The full variable domain, rest sourced from reference TRBV18 and TRBJ1-5, is NAGVMQNPRHLVRRRGQEARLRCSPMKGHSHVYWYRQLPEEGLKFMVYLQKENIIDESGMPKERFSAEFPKEGPSILRIQQVVRGDSAAYFCASSPVGQGYQPQHFGDGTRLSIL.

The V gene is TRBV2, the J gene TRBJ2-5; the D gene is possibly TRBD2 (6 bases). Germline lookup yields CDR1 SNHLY and CDR2 FYNNEI. This CDR3 comprises 14 residues. Deletions cut 3 bases from V and 4 bases from J, with 12 bases between. CDR3 region: CASSDMRGRETQYF. DNA of the CDR3: TGTGCCAGCAGTGATATGCGGGGCCGAGAGACCCAGTACTTC.